This T cell receptor beta chain was recovered during a study of PD-1 and CTLA-4 blockade in melanoma. V was shortened by 1 base and J by 3 bases, with 7 bases between the two germline ends. Germline assignment: CDR1 LGHDT and CDR2 YNNKEL (reference sequence). CDR3 size: 13 residues. Some clones are missing from TCRdb's copy, which holds only in-frame ones; the method was immunoSEQ multiplex PCR. The profile covers 7,000 to 9,000 clones, with roughly 80% appearing a single time and about 39% taken by the ten largest. V gene TRBV3-1 (or the pseudogene TRBV3-2) combines with J gene TRBJ2-7, with D perhaps matching TRBD2 (5 bases). The specimen comprised CD8+ T cells from peripheral blood, sampled before anti-PD-1 treatment. This clonotype was sampled from a human donor with melanoma. CDR3 nucleotides: TGTGCCAGCAGCCAAGGGCGGGTCTACGAGCAGTACTTC. This sequence encodes CASSQGRVYEQYF.